This entry describes one T cell receptor beta chain. From germline, CDR1 is MGHDK and CDR2 SYGVNS. Trimming cost V 4 bases and J 2 bases, with 13 bases left between them. The CDR3 is 15 residues long. Original processing methods: Amplifying reference gene primers gave estimates of nucleated cell counts. Produced via immunoSEQ multiplex PCR; TCRdb's table is partial and in-frame only. That table furnishes V, J and clone size, whereas the DNA furnished D and trimming. The sample has approximately 150,000 clones, 60% to 85% seen once. This specimen belongs to a study of blood T cell repertoires in COVID-19. Overall study context: PBMCs, B-cell-depleted T cells, or T cells provided the cDNA or gDNA that made up the material.

The V gene is TRBV25-1, the J gene TRBJ2-3; TRBD2 might be the D (6 bases). Material for sequencing was peripheral blood. The TCR was taken from a man aged 45 to 65 with acute or convalescent COVID-19. Here the CDR3 DNA reads TGTGCCAGCAGTGGGACTAAGCCAAACACAGATACGCAGTATTTT. This translates into CASSGTKPNTDTQYF.